Presented here are 27 T cell receptor beta chains from one specimen sequenced in a study of beta chain features in type 1 diabetes (dated by TCRdb to the late 2010s). The library was built by means of the immunoSEQ multiplex PCR assay. The entire amount of isolated RNA was reverse transcribed using the High Capacity cDNA Reverse Transcription Kit, so the sequenced TCRB transcripts were expressed ones. Imported from immuneACCESS, the table was reduced by TCRdb to in-frame sequences with V and J called. These copies leave out some clones; in studies compared against another copy, an unresolved V gene accounts for under half, and the cause of the remainder is not known. The table for this sample lists 600,000 to 650,000 clones; less than 20% of them were counted only once. The ten most abundant clones make up approximately 0.093% of the sample. Sequencing input: naive CD4+ T cells from blood. The cell subset or site label, as the study defines it: true naive CD4+ T cells. Every receptor here comes from a man between 18 and 35 years old in good health.

This clone was seen more than once but under ten times. This CDR3 reads CASSLAGGGGTDTQYF. CDR3 in DNA: TGTGCCAGCAGCTTAGCAGGGGGTGGTGGCACAGATACGCAGTATTTT. The chain recombines TRBV7-2 with TRBJ2-3; D perhaps matches TRBD1 (6 bases). Per the germline V gene, CDR1 is SGHTA and CDR2 is FQGNSA. CDR3 length: 16 residues. V was clipped by 0 bases and J by 1 base, with 11 bases between them.

J is TRBJ1-1 and V is TRBV7-2, with TRBD1 as a possible D gene (5 bases). The CDR3 covers 16 residues. Germline-derived CDR1 and CDR2 are SGHTA and FQGNSA. Trimming removed 0 bases at V and 1 base at J, with 12 bases between. The CDR3 loop is CASSLAHWGKNTEAFF. The CDR3 bases are TGTGCCAGCAGCTTAGCGCACTGGGGGAAGAACACTGAAGCTTTCTTT.

A few counts support this clone. The chain recombines TRBV28 with TRBJ1-1; D perhaps matches TRBD1 (6 bases). V lost 7 bases and J lost 1, with 19 bases in between. Germline CDR1 and CDR2: MDHEN and SYDVKM. CDR3 size: 16 residues. CDR3: CASTPGGAAPNTEAFF. CDR3 DNA sequence: TGTGCCAGCACCCCCGGGGGCGCGGCGCCGAACACTGAAGCTTTCTTT.

This clone was counted between two and nine times. J is TRBJ2-3 and V is TRBV7-3; 11 bases map to TRBD2. The CDR3 is 16 residues long. Trimming at V came to 3 bases and at J to 0 bases, leaving 2 bases not matched to a gene. Germline lookup yields CDR1 SGHTA and CDR2 FQGTGA. CDR3 DNA sequence: TGTGCCAGCAGCTTGGGACTAGCGGATAGCACAGATACGCAGTATTTT. As protein: CASSLGLADSTDTQYF.

This rearrangement joins TRBV7-2 to TRBJ2-1; no clear D gene. V lost 0 bases to trimming and J lost 7 bases, with 16 bases between them. This CDR3 comprises 16 residues. Germline assignment: CDR1 SGHTA and CDR2 FQGNSA. CDR3 sequence: CASSLALGWGGNEQFF. The DNA for the CDR3 is TGTGCCAGCAGCTTAGCGCTGGGGTGGGGTGGGAATGAGCAGTTCTTC.

V gene TRBV7-2 combines with J gene TRBJ2-7, with 8 bases matching TRBD2. This CDR3 region has 13 residues. Germline V lookup: CDR1 SGHTA, CDR2 FQGNSA. Trimming removed 5 bases from V and 6 bases from J; junction bases left unmatched: 6. CDR3 coding DNA: TGTGCCAGCAGCCGGGAGGGCCGATTCGAGCAGTACTTC. Protein: CASSREGRFEQYF.

This clone was detected a few times. V is TRBV11-3 and J is TRBJ2-5, with D perhaps TRBD2 (6 bases). The ends were cut back, 5 bases at V and 4 bases at J, with 14 bases in the middle. The CDR3 has 14 amino acids. Germline CDR1 reads SGHNT; CDR2 reads YENEEA. The CDR3 DNA follows: TGTGCCAGCAGCCGAAGTAGGGGAGGAGAGACCCAGTACTTC. Translation gives CASSRSRGGETQYF.

This clone has more than one count but fewer than ten. The CDR3 is CASSSKANTEAFF. CDR3 nucleotide sequence: TGTGCCAGCAGCTCTAAGGCGAACACTGAAGCTTTCTTT. The chain carries TRBV7-3 and TRBJ1-1, with no clear D. This CDR3 has 13 amino acids. Germline V gives CDR1 SGHTA, CDR2 FQGTGA. Trimming left V 4 bases short and J 1 base short, with 7 bases between.

This clone has a handful of counts. The rearrangement joins TRBV15 to TRBJ2-3; D is undetermined. The CDR3 sequence is 15 residues long. V dropped 1 base and J dropped 4 bases, with 12 bases sitting between them. The germline V gene has CDR1 LNHNV and CDR2 YYDKDF (reference sequence). The CDR3 reads CATSRGRVTPDTQYF. Here the CDR3 DNA reads TGTGCCACCAGCAGAGGGAGAGTGACCCCAGATACGCAGTATTTT.

The V call is TRBV7-2, the J call TRBJ2-1; D not resolved. CDR3 length: 13 amino acids. The germline gives CDR1 SGHTA, CDR2 FQGNSA. Trimming shortened V by 2 bases and J by 7 bases, and 9 bases separated the two germline ends. CDR3 DNA sequence: TGTGCCAGCAGCTTAATGAACAGTAATGAGCAGTTCTTC. Its translation is CASSLMNSNEQFF.

This clone was observed a handful of times. At the DNA level, this CDR3 is encoded by other sequences in the same sample as well. V gene TRBV9 combines with J gene TRBJ2-5; D not certain. Germline assignment: CDR1 SGDLS and CDR2 YYNGEE. This CDR3 is built from 14 residues. V was pared by 0 bases and J by 1 base, with 7 bases between. In nucleotides, the CDR3 is TGTGCCAGCAGCGTAGCCGGACGCCAAGAGACCCAGTACTTC. Amino acids: CASSVAGRQETQYF.

This clone was seen a handful of times. This sequence joins TRBV12-5 and TRBJ1-5; D is unresolved. Per germline, CDR1 LGHNT and CDR2 FRNRAP. The CDR3 consists of 11 residues. The V end lost 1 base, the J end lost 9 bases, and 4 bases lay between the germline ends. CDR3 in amino acids: CASGLERPQHF. The CDR3 DNA follows: TGTGCTAGTGGTTTGGAGCGGCCCCAGCATTTT.

This clone occurred a few times. The chain links TRBV25-1 to TRBJ2-1; TRBD2 might be the D (6 bases). Trimming left V 3 bases short and J 16 bases short, with 16 bases between. From germline, CDR1 is MGHDK and CDR2 SYGVNS. This CDR3 region has 12 residues. The CDR3 bases are TGTGCCAGCAGTGAGCCGGGACTTAAAGTTTTCTTC. Amino acids: CASSEPGLKVFF.

The chain employs TRBV7-9 and TRBJ2-7; 7 nucleotides agree with TRBD2. The CDR3 is 15 amino acids. CDR1 SEHNR and CDR2 FQNEAQ come from the germline V gene (reference sequence). J gave up 2 bases and V 5 bases, and 9 bases lay outside the gene matches. CDR3 sequence reads: CASSPGAGRAYEQYF. The CDR3 DNA follows: TGTGCCAGCAGCCCCGGGGCAGGGAGGGCCTACGAGCAGTACTTC.

This clone has just a few counts. This chain uses TRBV28 with TRBJ2-7, with 7 bases that match TRBD1. Germline CDR1 reads MDHEN; CDR2 reads SYDVKM. This CDR3 is built from 13 residues. V was clipped by 9 bases and J by 3 bases; unmatched bases: 8. For the CDR3, the DNA is TGTGCCAGTTCGACAGGGATTCGCTACGAGCAGTACTTC. Translating it yields CASSTGIRYEQYF.

The table lists this clone with many counts. J is TRBJ2-6 and V is TRBV28, with D possibly matching TRBD1 (6 bases). This CDR3 contains 17 residues. V dropped 5 bases and J dropped 0 bases, with 14 bases sitting between them. CDR1 is MDHEN, CDR2 SYDVKM, per germline. As DNA, the CDR3 is TGTGCCAGCAGTGGCCGACAGGTCCACTCTGGGGCCAACGTCCTGACTTTC. Translated, it gives CASSGRQVHSGANVLTF.

This clone was seen more than once but under ten times. CDR3 residues: CASSPQGARTEAFF. In nucleotides, the CDR3 is TGTGCCAGCAGTCCACAGGGGGCGCGGACTGAAGCTTTCTTT. This chain links TRBV28 with TRBJ1-1, with 9 bases lining up with TRBD1. With 5 bases clipped from V and 5 bases from J, the junction kept 6 bases outside the gene matches. Germline CDR1 reads MDHEN; CDR2 reads SYDVKM. The CDR3 is 14 amino acids.

In this sample, this clone turned up a few times. V is TRBV30 and J is TRBJ2-1; 10 bases align to TRBD2. The CDR3 is 15 amino acids. Germline CDR1 and CDR2: GTSNPN and SVGIG (reference sequence). Germline trimming cut 3 bases from V and 4 bases from J; bases unmatched to any gene: 6. The CDR3 DNA reads TGTGCCTGGAGCCTCCTAGCGGGGGCATACAATGAGCAGTTCTTC. Translated: CAWSLLAGAYNEQFF.

The chain joins TRBV28 to TRBJ1-2; D remains unclear. The CDR3 contains 12 residues. Germline lookup yields CDR1 MDHEN and CDR2 SYDVKM. With 6 bases removed from V and 7 bases from J, the gap between germline ends came to 12 bases. The CDR3 DNA reads as TGTGCCAGCAGGAAATTGGCAGTTGGCTACACCTTC. Translating it yields CASRKLAVGYTF.

The chain links TRBV10-3 to TRBJ2-3; weak D call: TRBD2 (6 bases). The CDR3 contains 14 residues. From germline, CDR1 is ENHRY and CDR2 SYGVKD. The germline V and J ends were trimmed by 3 bases and 6 bases, with 13 bases remaining between them. CDR3 amino acids: CAISEHGSSDTQYF. The CDR3 DNA reads TGTGCCATCAGTGAACACGGGAGTTCTGATACGCAGTATTTT.

In its sample, this clone was seen a few times. This rearrangement joins TRBV5-1 to TRBJ2-7, with unresolved D. Germline lookup yields CDR1 SGHRS and CDR2 YFSETQ. Trimming took 4 bases from V and 6 from J, leaving 14 bases between them. The length of the CDR3 is 13 residues. The DNA for the CDR3 is TGCGCCAGCAGCGGACCCCCCTCCGTCGAGCAGTACTTC. It encodes CASSGPPSVEQYF.

The chain is built from TRBV15 and TRBJ1-2; the D gene is possibly TRBD1 (6 bases). The germline V and J ends were trimmed by 5 bases and 0 bases, with 13 bases remaining between them. Germline CDR1 LNHNV, CDR2 YYDKDF (reference sequence). The CDR3 consists of 15 residues. The CDR3 is CATSGSTGTNYGYTF. CDR3 sequence (DNA): TGTGCCACCAGCGGCAGTACAGGGACTAACTATGGCTACACCTTC.

This clone was observed a handful of times. J is TRBJ1-2 and V is TRBV6-1; 7 nucleotides line up with TRBD1. CDR1 MNHNS and CDR2 SASEGT come from the germline V gene. The ends lost 4 bases at V and 5 bases at J; junction bases unmatched: 4. The CDR3 covers 13 residues. The CDR3 nucleotides are TGTGCCAGCAGTGTGGAGGGGGCGTATGGCTACACCTTC. Translation: CASSVEGAYGYTF.

This clone occurred a few times. J is TRBJ1-1 and V is TRBV16; no clear D gene. The CDR3 runs 12 residues. V was pared by 0 bases and J by 7 bases, with 6 bases between. Germline values: CDR1 KGHSY, CDR2 FQNENV. CDR3 sequence reads: CASSQSKGEAFF. The CDR3 DNA follows: TGTGCCAGCAGCCAATCGAAGGGTGAAGCTTTCTTT. Full variable domain (rest looked up from reference TRBV16 and TRBJ1-1): GEEVAQTPKHLVRGEGQKAKLYCAPIKGHSYVFWYQQVLKNEFKFLISFQNENVFDETGMPKERFSAKCLPNSPCSLEIQATKLEDSAVYFCASSQSKGEAFFGQGTRLTVV.

The chain joins TRBV5-6 to TRBJ1-5; D remains ambiguous. The V and J ends lost 0 bases and 5 bases respectively, with 9 bases between them. The CDR3 has 14 amino acids. Germline CDR1 and CDR2: SGHDT and YYEEEE. The CDR3 DNA reads as TGTGCCAGCAGCTTGGCGGACCGGCATCAGCCCCAGCATTTT. This codes for CASSLADRHQPQHF.

There are a few counts of this clone. The rearrangement links TRBV28 to TRBJ1-2, with D perhaps matching TRBD1 (5 bases). The ends were cut back, 6 bases at V and 8 bases at J, with 13 bases in the middle. Germline CDR1 and CDR2: MDHEN and SYDVKM. The CDR3 consists of 12 residues. The CDR3 nucleotides read TGTGCCAGCAGAAGCCGGGACTGGGGCTACACCTTC. It yields the protein CASRSRDWGYTF.

This clone was seen only a few times. The chain recombines TRBV10-3 with TRBJ2-5; 8 bases are shared with TRBD2. V shed 4 bases, J shed 4 bases, and the junction held 14 bases outside the gene matches. This CDR3 comprises 17 residues. Germline CDR1 and CDR2: ENHRY and SYGVKD. The CDR3: CAISARFISGKAETQYF. Written as DNA, the CDR3 is TGTGCCATCAGTGCCCGCTTTATTAGCGGGAAAGCAGAGACCCAGTACTTC.